This TCR beta chain was sequenced in a study of neurological immune-mediated disorders. Overall study context: In a group of some 35 multiple sclerosis patients, some 31 had the relapsing-remitting type and 3 had the secondary progressive type. General study results and limits: Phylogenetic grouping assigned the repertoires of 18 of 34 multiple sclerosis patients to one related-CDR3 cluster, which constitutes a possible signature.

A 10-nucleotide random UMI tagged transcripts in template-switch 5'RACE cDNA synthesis. TCRdb called the 5' RACE reads again in MiXCR, with one record for every CDR3 protein. The data show some 95,000 distinct CDR3 sequences, 3.5% to 4% seen once. The unsorted libraries had their origin in 2 million PBMCs stored at -80 C. This clonotype came up many times. Antigen: not known. The CDR3 contains 13 residues. The ends were cut back, 5 bases at V and 0 bases at J, with 8 bases in the middle. Germline CDR1 SGHRS, CDR2 YFSETQ. The TCR was taken from a woman younger than 35 with multiple sclerosis. Sequenced: PBMCs. J is TRBJ1-1 and V is TRBV5-1; D uncertain. DNA of the CDR3: TGCGCCAGCAGAGCGGGGATGAACACTGAAGCTTTCTTT. Translating gives CASRAGMNTEAFF. The entire variable domain, with the rest obtained from reference TRBV5-1 and TRBJ1-1, is as follows: KAGVTQTPRYLIKTRGQQVTLSCSPISGHRSVSWYQQTPGQGLQFLFEYFSETQRNKGNFPGRFSGRQFSNSRSEMNVSTLELGDSALYLCASRAGMNTEAFFGQGTRLTVV.